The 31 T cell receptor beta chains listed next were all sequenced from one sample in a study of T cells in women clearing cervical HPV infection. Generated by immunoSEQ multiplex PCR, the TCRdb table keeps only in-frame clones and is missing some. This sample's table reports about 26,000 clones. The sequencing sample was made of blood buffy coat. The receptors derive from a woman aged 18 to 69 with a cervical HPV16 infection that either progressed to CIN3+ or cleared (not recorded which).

The sequenced part of the CDR3 DNA is TGTGCCAGCAGCTACGCTCAGGGTGAGACG. The encoded protein is CASSYAQGET. The complete CDR3 protein is CASSYAQGETQYF. The chain recombines TRBV7-2 with TRBJ2-3, with D perhaps matching TRBD1 (5 bases). The read ends 3 residues shy of where the CDR3 ends; the end is completed using the germline J gene. The germline V gene has CDR1 SGHTA and CDR2 FQGNSA. The CDR3 is made up of 13 amino acids.

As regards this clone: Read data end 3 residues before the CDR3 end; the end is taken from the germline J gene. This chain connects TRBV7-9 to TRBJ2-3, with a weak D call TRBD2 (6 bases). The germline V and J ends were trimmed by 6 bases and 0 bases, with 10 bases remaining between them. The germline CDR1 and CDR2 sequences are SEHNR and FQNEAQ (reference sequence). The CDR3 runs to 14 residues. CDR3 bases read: TGTGCCAGCAGTTCCGGGACTAGCACAGATACG. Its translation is CASSSGTSTDT. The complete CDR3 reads CASSSGTSTDTQYF.

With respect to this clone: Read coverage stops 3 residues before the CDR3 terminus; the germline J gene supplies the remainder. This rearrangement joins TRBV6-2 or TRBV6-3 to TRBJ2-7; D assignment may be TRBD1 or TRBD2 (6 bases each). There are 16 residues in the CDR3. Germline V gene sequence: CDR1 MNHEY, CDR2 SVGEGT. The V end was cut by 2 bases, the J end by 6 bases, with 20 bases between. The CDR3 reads CASSYIRVRGGGEQYF. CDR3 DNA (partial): TGTGCCAGCAGTTACATTCGAGTCAGGGGAGGCGGCGAG.

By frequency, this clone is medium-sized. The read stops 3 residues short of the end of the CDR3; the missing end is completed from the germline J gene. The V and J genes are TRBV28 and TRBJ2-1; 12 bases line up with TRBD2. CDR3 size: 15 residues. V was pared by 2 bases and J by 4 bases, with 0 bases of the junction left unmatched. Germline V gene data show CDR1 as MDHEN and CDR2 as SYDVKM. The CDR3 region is CASSLGTSGYNEQFF. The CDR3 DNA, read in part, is TGTGCCAGCAGTTTAGGGACTAGCGGGTACAATGAG.

The CDR3: CASSQEGGTGISQPQHF. CDR3 DNA, as far as it was read: TGTGCCAGCTCACAAGAGGGGGGGACAGGGATCTCTCAGCCC. V is TRBV18 and J is TRBJ1-5, with 9 bases that match TRBD1. The CDR3 end falls 3 residues outside the read, so it is completed with the germline J gene. Germline loops: CDR1 KGHSH, CDR2 LQKENI. The junction had 13 bases not matched to a gene; V was cut back by 4 bases and J by 6 bases. This CDR3 contains 17 residues.

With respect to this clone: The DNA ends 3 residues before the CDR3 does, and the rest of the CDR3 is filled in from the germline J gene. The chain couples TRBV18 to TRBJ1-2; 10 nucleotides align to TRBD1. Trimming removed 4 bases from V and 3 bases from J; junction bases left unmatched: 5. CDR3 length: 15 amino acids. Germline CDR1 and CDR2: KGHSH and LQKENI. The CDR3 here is CASSLRQGADYGYTF. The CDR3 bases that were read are TGTGCCAGCTCACTAAGACAGGGGGCGGACTATGGC.

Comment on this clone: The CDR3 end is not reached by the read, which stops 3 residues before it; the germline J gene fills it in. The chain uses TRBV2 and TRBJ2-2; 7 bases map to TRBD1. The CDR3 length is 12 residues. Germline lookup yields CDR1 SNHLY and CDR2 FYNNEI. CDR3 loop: CASSRRQGELFF. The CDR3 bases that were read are TGTGCCAGCAGCCGTCGACAGGGCGAG. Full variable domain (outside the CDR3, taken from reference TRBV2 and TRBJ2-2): EPEVTQTPSHQVTQMGQEVILRCVPISNHLYFYWYRQILGQKVEFLVSFYNNEISEKSEIFDDQFSVERPDGSNFTLKIRSTKLEDSAMYFCASSRRQGELFFGEGSRLTVL.

CDR3 DNA, as far as it was read: TGTGCCAGCATCCGGAGCGGGGGGCAAGAGACG. The encoded protein is CASIRSGGQET. In full, the CDR3 is CASIRSGGQETQYF. This chain links TRBV2 with TRBJ2-3, with 9 bases fitting TRBD2. The read falls 3 residues short of the CDR3 end, and the missing part is taken from the germline J gene. CDR3 size: 14 residues. CDR1 SNHLY and CDR2 FYNNEI come from the germline V gene. The full variable domain, in which reference TRBV2 and TRBJ2-3 provide the parts outside the CDR3, is EPEVTQTPSHQVTQMGQEVILRCVPISNHLYFYWYRQILGQKVEFLVSFYNNEISEKSEIFDDQFSVERPDGSNFTLKIRSTKLEDSAMYFCASIRSGGQETQYFGPGTRLTVL.

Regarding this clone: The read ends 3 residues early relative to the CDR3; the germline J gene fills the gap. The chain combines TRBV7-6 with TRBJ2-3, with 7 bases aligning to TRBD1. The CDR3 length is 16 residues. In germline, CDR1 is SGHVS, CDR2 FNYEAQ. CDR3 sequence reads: CASSGRQGVFLETQYF. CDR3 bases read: TGTGCCAGCAGCGGGCGACAGGGTGTCTTTCTGGAGACG.

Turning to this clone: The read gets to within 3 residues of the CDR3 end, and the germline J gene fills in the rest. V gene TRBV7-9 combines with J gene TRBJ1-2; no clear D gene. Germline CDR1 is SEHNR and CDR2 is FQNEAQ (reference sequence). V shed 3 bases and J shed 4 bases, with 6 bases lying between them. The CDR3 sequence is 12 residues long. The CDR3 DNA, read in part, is TGTGCCAGCAGCTTCCCAGGCTATGGC. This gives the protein CASSFPGYG. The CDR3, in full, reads CASSFPGYGYTF.

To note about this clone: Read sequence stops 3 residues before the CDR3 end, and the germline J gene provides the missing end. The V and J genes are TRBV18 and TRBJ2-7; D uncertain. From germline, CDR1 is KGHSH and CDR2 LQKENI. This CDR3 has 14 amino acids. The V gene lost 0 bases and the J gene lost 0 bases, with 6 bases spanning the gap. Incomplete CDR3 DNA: TGTGCCAGCTCACCACCGTACAGCTCCTACGAG. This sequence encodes CASSPPYSSYE. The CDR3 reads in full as CASSPPYSSYEQYF.

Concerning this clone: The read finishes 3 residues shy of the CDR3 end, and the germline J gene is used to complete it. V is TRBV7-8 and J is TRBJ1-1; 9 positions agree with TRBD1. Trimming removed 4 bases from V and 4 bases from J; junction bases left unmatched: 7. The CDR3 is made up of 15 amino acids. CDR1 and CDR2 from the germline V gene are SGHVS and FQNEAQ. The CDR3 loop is CASSWGTGTFTEAFF. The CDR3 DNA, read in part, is TGTGCCAGCAGCTGGGGGACAGGGACGTTCACTGAA.

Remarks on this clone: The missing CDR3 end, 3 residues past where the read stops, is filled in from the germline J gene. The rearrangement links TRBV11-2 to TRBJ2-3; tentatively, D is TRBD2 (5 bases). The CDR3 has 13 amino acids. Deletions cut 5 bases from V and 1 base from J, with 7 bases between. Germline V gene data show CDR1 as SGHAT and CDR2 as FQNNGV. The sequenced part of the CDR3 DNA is TGTGCCAGCAGCACGAGGGGCACAGATACG. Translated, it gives CASSTRGTDT. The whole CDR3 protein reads CASSTRGTDTQYF.

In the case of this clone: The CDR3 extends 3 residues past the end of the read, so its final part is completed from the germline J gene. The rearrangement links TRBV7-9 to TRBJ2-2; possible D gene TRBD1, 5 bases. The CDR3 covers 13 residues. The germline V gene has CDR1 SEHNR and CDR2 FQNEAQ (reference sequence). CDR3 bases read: TGTGCCAGCAGCTCTCAGACAGATTCACCG. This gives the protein CASSSQTDSP. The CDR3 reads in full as CASSSQTDSPLFF.

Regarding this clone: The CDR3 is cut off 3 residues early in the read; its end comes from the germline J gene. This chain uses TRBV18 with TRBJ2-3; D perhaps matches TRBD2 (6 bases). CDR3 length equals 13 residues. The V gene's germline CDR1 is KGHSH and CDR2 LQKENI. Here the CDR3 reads CATRSGLEGPQYF. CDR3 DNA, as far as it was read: TGTGCCACCCGCTCCGGCCTGGAGGGGCCG.

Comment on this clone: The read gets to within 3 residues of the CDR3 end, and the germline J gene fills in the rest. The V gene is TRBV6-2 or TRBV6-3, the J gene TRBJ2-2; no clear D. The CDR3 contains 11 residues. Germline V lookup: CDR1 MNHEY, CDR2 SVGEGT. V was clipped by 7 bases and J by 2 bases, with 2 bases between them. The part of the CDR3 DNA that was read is TGTGCCAGCACAAACACCGGGGAG. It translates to CASTNTGE. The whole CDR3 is CASTNTGELFF.

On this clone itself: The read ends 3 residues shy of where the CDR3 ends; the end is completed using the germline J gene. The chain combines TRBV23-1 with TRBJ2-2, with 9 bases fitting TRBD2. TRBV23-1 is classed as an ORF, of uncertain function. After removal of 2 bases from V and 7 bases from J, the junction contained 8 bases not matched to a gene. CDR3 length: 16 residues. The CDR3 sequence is CASSQGTSSRCGELFF. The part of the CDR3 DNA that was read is TGCGCCAGCAGTCAAGGGACTAGCAGTAGGTGCGGGGAG.

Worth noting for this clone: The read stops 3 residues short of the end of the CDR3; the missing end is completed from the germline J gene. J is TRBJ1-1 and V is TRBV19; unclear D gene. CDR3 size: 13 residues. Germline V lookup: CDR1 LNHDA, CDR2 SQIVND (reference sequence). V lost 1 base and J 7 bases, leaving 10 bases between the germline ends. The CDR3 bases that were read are TGTGCCAGTAGTATAGCACACGGGGATGAA. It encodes CASSIAHGDE. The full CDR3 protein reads CASSIAHGDEAFF.

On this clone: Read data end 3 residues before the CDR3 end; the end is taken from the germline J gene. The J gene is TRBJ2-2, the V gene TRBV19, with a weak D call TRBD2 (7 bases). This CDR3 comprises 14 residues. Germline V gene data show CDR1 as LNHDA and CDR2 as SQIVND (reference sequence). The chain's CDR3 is CASRGGLGNEKLFF. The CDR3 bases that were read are TGTGCCAGTAGGGGGGGGCTCGGGAACGAAAAG.

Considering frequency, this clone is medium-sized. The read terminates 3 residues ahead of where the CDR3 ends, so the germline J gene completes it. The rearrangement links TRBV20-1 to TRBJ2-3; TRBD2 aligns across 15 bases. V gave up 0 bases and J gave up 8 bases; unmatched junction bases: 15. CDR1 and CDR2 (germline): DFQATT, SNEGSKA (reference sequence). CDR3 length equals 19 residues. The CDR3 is CSARDTSGLAGGGYFTQYF. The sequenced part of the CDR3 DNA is TGCAGTGCTAGAGATACCAGCGGACTAGCGGGAGGGGGGTATTTTACG.

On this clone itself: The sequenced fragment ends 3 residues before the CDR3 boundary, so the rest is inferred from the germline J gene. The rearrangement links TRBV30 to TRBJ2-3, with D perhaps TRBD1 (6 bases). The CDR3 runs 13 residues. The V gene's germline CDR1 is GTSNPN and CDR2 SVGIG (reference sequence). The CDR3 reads CAWAGDSNQPQYF. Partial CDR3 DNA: TGTGCCTGGGCAGGGGATAGCAATCAGCCG. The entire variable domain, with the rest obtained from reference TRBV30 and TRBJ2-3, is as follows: SQTIHQWPATLVQPVGSPLSLECTVEGTSNPNLYWYRQAAGRGLQLLFYSVGIGQISSEVPQNLSASRPQDRQFILSSKKLLLSDSGFYLCAWAGDSNQPQYFGPGTRLTVL.

The CDR3 protein is CASSFYREVNYGYTF. CDR3 DNA, as far as it was read: TGTGCCAGCAGCTTCTACAGGGAAGTGAACTATGGC. This chain connects TRBV7-2 to TRBJ1-2, with D possibly TRBD1 on 6 matching bases. The read terminates 3 residues ahead of where the CDR3 ends, so the germline J gene completes it. The germline V gene encodes CDR1 SGHTA and CDR2 FQGNSA. CDR3 length: 15 residues. Trimming cost V 3 bases and J 2 bases, with 13 bases left between them.

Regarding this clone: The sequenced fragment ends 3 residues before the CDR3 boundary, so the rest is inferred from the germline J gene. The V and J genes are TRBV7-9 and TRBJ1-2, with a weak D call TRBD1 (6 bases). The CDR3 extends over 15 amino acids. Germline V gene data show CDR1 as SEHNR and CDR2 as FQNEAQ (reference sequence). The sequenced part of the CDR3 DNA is TGTGCCAGCAGCTTAACCCCATGGGGGCCCGACGAC. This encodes CASSLTPWGPDD. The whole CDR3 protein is CASSLTPWGPDDYTF.

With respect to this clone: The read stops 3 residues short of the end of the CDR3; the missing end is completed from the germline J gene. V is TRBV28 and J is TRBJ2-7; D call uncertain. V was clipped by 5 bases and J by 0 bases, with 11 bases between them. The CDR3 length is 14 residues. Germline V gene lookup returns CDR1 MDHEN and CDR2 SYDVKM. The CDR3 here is CASSLLSNSYEQYF. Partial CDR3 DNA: TGTGCCAGCAGTCTCTTGAGCAACTCCTACGAG.

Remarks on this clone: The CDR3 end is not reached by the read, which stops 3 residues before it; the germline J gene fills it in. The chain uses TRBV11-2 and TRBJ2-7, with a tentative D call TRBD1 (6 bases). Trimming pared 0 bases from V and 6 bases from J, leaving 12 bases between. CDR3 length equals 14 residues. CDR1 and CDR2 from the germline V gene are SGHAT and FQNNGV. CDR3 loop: CASSLDGGHREQYF. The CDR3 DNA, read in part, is TGTGCCAGCAGCTTAGATGGGGGACACCGCGAG.

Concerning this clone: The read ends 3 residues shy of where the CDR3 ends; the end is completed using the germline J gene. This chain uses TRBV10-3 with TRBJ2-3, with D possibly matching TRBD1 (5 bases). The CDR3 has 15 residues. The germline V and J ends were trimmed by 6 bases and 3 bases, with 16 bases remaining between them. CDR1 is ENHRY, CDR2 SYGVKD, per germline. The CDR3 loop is CAISLRKRGTDTQYF. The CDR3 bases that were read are TGTGCCATCAGCCTGCGTAAAAGGGGTACAGATACG.

The CDR3 region is CASSGRGAYEQYF. The part of the CDR3 DNA that was read is TGTGCCAGCTCAGGCAGGGGGGCGTACGAG. This chain uses TRBV18 with TRBJ2-7; a weak D match, TRBD1 (7 bases). Read sequence stops 3 residues before the CDR3 end, and the germline J gene provides the missing end. Trimming took off 5 bases at V and 4 bases at J, with 12 bases between the two ends. This CDR3 has 13 residues. From germline, CDR1 is KGHSH and CDR2 LQKENI.

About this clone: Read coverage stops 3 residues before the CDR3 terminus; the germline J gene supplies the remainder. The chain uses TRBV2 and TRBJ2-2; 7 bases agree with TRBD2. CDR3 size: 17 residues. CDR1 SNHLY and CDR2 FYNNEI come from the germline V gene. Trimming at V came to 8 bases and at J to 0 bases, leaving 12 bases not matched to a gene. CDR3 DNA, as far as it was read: TGTGCCAGCTCCTACTACCGACTAGCAACGAACACCGGGGAG. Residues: CASSYYRLATNTGE. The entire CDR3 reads CASSYYRLATNTGELFF. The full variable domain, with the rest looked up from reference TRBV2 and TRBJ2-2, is EPEVTQTPSHQVTQMGQEVILRCVPISNHLYFYWYRQILGQKVEFLVSFYNNEISEKSEIFDDQFSVERPDGSNFTLKIRSTKLEDSAMYFCASSYYRLATNTGELFFGEGSRLTVL.

The DNA read from the CDR3 is TGTGCCAGCAGCTCGGACAGGGTTTCAACGAGTGGC. Translated, it gives CASSSDRVSTSG. The full CDR3 is CASSSDRVSTSGYTF. The rearrangement links TRBV7-3 to TRBJ1-2; 8 bases are a match to TRBD1. The read is 3 residues too short to cover the CDR3 end, so that end is filled in from the germline J gene. V was clipped by 4 bases and J by 7 bases; unmatched bases: 11. The CDR3 is 15 amino acids. The germline V gene has CDR1 SGHTA and CDR2 FQGTGA.

The CDR3 loop reads CASSPRHLQGRAFF. CDR3 bases read: TGTGCCAGCAGCCCACGCCACCTACAGGGGAGG. The chain recombines TRBV4-2 with TRBJ1-1; the match to TRBD1 covers 7 bases. The read falls 3 residues short of the CDR3 end, and the missing part is taken from the germline J gene. The CDR3 has 14 residues. Germline V gives CDR1 LGHNA, CDR2 YNFKEQ.

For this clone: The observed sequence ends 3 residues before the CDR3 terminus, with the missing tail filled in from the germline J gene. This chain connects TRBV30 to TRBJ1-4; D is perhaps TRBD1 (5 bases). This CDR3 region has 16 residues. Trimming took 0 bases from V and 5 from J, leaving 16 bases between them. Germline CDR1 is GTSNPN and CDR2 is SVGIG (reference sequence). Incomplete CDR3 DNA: TGTGCCTGGAGTGTTGCACAGGCCTGGTACAATGAAAAA. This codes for CAWSVAQAWYNEK. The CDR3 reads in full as CAWSVAQAWYNEKLFF.